This TCR beta chain derives from a study of T cells after posttransplantation cyclophosphamide. Overall study results and limits: Tissue-infiltrating T cells from skin or gut overlapped little with blood T cells. Recipient CMV seropositivity and CMV reactivation strongly tracked TRB clonality. Later post-transplant blood repertoires were often dominated by donor CD8+ memory clones.

The method was immunoSEQ multiplex PCR; TCRdb's version includes in-frame clones alone and lacks a portion of them. The sample shows 41,000 or so clones, none of them appearing just once. The V end lost 5 bases, the J end lost 6 bases, and 14 bases lay between the germline ends. Germline CDR1 SEHNR, CDR2 FQNEAQ (reference sequence). This CDR3 is built from 14 residues. This related bone marrow graft donor gave peripheral blood on the day of marrow donation. At least ten counts were recorded for this clone. Its antigen is still unknown. This receptor was obtained from a man aged 25-40 years in good health and a related stem cell transplant donor. Sequencing was done on a sample of PBMCs. This chain links TRBV7-9 with TRBJ2-1; D perhaps matches TRBD2 (5 bases). CDR3 nucleotide sequence: TGTGCCAGCAGCGCGCTGGTAGAGGGCAATGAGCAGTTCTTC. Translation: CASSALVEGNEQFF. Complete variable domain (other parts from reference TRBV7-9 and TRBJ2-1): DTGVSQNPRHKITKRGQNVTFRCDPISEHNRLYWYRQTLGQGPEFLTYFQNEAQLEKSRLLSDRFSAERPKGSFSTLEIQRTEQGDSAMYLCASSALVEGNEQFFGPGTRLTVL.